This is a list of T cell receptor beta chains from one sample in a study of T-cell reconstitution after alpha-beta-depleted transplantation in children. TCRdb processed the PCR reads anew with MiXCR; each CDR3 protein has one entry. This table holds approximately 270,000 distinct CDR3 sequences, 20% to 30% found once. Sample: PBMCs, mostly from graft donor cells, taken 360 days after TCRalphabeta/CD19-depleted stem cell transplant. The receptors stem from a female patient aged 2-10 years who had a stem cell transplant for congenital amegakaryocytic thrombocytopenia, so the T cells may come from the graft donor. CDR3s include the opening cysteine and the closing phenylalanine or tryptophan. The order of the fields is J gene, clone size, V gene, D gene, CDR3 DNA, CDR3 protein. The D gene is left open where the match is weak. A row's size may be missing; if present it is once, few, many or a size class.

TRBJ2-1	few	TRBV30	-	TGTGCCTGGAGCGCCTTCCCGGACTACGCAAATGAGCAGTTCTTC	CAWSAFPDYANEQFF
TRBJ1-5	many	TRBV28	TRBD1	TGTGCCAGCAGTTTCCTTGACCAACCGGGACAGAGCAATCAGCCCCAGCATTTT	CASSFLDQPGQSNQPQHF
TRBJ1-6	few	TRBV20-1	-	TGCAGTGCTAGGGAAGACAGCGGGTATAATTCACCCCTCCACTTT	CSAREDSGYNSPLHF
TRBJ2-5	few	TRBV24-1	-	TGTGCCACCAGTGACCAGGGACGGAACTTAGAGACCCAGTACTTC	CATSDQGRNLETQYF
TRBJ2-3	many	TRBV28	-	TGTGCCATAACGGCGCACAGAAGCACAGATACGCAGTATTTT	CAITAHRSTDTQYF
TRBJ2-7	many	TRBV5-1	-	TGCGCCAGCAGCTTGGGACACGGCTCCTACGAGCAGTACTTC	CASSLGHGSYEQYF
TRBJ1-4	-	TRBV5-1	-	TGCGCCAGCAGCTTGACGAGGCAGGAGAAACTGTTTTTT	CASSLTRQEKLFF
TRBJ1-1	-	TRBV2	-	TGTGCCAGCAGTGAAGTGACCGAAGCTTTCTTT	CASSEVTEAFF
TRBJ2-5	-	TRBV2	-	TGTGCCAGCAGTGGTACCGGGATTACCTCAACAGAGACCCAGTACTTC	CASSGTGITSTETQYF
TRBJ2-2	-	TRBV6-1	-	TGTGCCAGCTTGGGACCAGACACCGGGGAGCTGTTTTTT	CASLGPDTGELFF
TRBJ2-1	-	TRBV29-1	-	TGCAGCGGCAGACAGGTGGAGGTGGGCAATGAGCAGTTCTTC	CSGRQVEVGNEQFF
TRBJ2-7	-	TRBV9	-	TGTGCCAGCAGCCCCGTTTCTCAGCCCTTCTACGAGCAGTACTTC	CASSPVSQPFYEQYF
TRBJ1-2	few	TRBV28	-	TGTGCCAGCAACACATTAAGGCGTATCAACTATGGCTACACCTTC	CASNTLRRINYGYTF
TRBJ2-1	many	TRBV4-3	-	TGCGCCAGCAGCCGTAGGGCAGGGGAGCAGTTCTTC	CASSRRAGEQFF
TRBJ2-7	few	TRBV7-2	TRBD2	TGTGCCAGCAGCCCGGGACTAGCGTTCTCCTACGAGCAGTACTTC	CASSPGLAFSYEQYF
TRBJ2-3	-	TRBV6-5	-	TGTGCCAGCAGTTTTCTATTTACAGGGAGTGCAGATACGCAGTATTTT	CASSFLFTGSADTQYF
TRBJ1-2	many	TRBV28	-	TGTGCCAGTACAGGCCCCAGGGACTATGGCTACACCTTC	CASTGPRDYGYTF
TRBJ2-1	-	TRBV28	-	TGTGCCAGCAGTCCGGCCCTCCTAACGAATGAGCAGTTCTTC	CASSPALLTNEQFF
TRBJ2-2	-	TRBV28	TRBD2	TGTGCCAGTGGGGGACTAGCGGGAAACACCGGGGAGCTGTTTTTT	CASGGLAGNTGELFF
TRBJ2-7	once	TRBV12-3/TRBV12-4	TRBD2	TGTGCCAGCAGTTTACTTAGCGGGGTCTCCTACGAGCAGTACTTC	CASSLLSGVSYEQYF
TRBJ2-1	few	TRBV2	TRBD2	TGTGCCAGCTGCCCACTAGCGGGAGTGAATGAGCAGTTCTTC	CASCPLAGVNEQFF
TRBJ1-1	-	TRBV7-2	-	TGTGCCAGCAGCTTTTGGCCCCCGGGGTACACTGAAGCTTTCTTT	CASSFWPPGYTEAFF
TRBJ2-1	-	TRBV7-8	-	TGTGCCAGCAGACGCCACCGGGACAACAATGAGCAGTTCTTC	CASRRHRDNNEQFF
TRBJ1-1	few	TRBV20-1	-	TGCAGAGTAACAGGGATCCGCACTGAAGCTTTCTTT	CRVTGIRTEAFF
TRBJ2-7	few	TRBV12-3/TRBV12-4	TRBD1	TGTGCCAGCAGACCGACAGGGCCCTCCTACGAGCAGTACTTC	CASRPTGPSYEQYF
TRBJ2-3	few	TRBV28	-	TGTGCCAGCACTTGGGGAGGCGAAGATACGCAGTATTTT	CASTWGGEDTQYF
TRBJ2-7	many	TRBV5-1	-	TGCGCCAGCAGCTTCGACTACCCCCACAAATACGAGCAGTACTTC	CASSFDYPHKYEQYF
TRBJ2-2	-	TRBV3-1	TRBD2	TGTGCCAGCAGCCGACTGACTAGCGGGACCACCTCGAACACCGGGGAGCTGTTTTTT	CASSRLTSGTTSNTGELFF
TRBJ2-1	-	TRBV28	TRBD2	TGTGCCATACAAACTAGCGGGAGGTACAATGAGCAGTTCTTC	CAIQTSGRYNEQFF
TRBJ2-1	few	TRBV6-1	-	TGTGCCAGCAGTCCCCGGACAGCTGCTGGGGGGGAGCAGTTCTTC	CASSPRTAAGGEQFF
TRBJ1-2	-	TRBV12-3/TRBV12-4	-	TGTGCCAGCAGTTTTGGAGGACTTGGGAGAGGCTACACCTTC	CASSFGGLGRGYTF
TRBJ2-5	few	TRBV10-3	TRBD2	TGTGCCATCAGTGTTCGGGGGGAAGAGACCCAGTACTTC	CAISVRGEETQYF
TRBJ1-5	-	TRBV20-1	-	TGCAGTGCTAGGGAGGTAGGGGGTCAGCCCCAGCATTTT	CSAREVGGQPQHF
TRBJ1-2	few	TRBV10-3	-	TGTGCCGCCGGAGGGACCTTCCCTAACTATGGCTACACCTTC	CAAGGTFPNYGYTF
TRBJ2-7	-	TRBV4-2	TRBD2	TGTGTCAGCAGCCAAGGGGGTAGCGGGACGGGCTACGAGCAGTACTTC	CVSSQGGSGTGYEQYF
TRBJ1-1	-	TRBV29-1	-	TGCAGCGTCAACGACAGTGAAGCTTTCTTT	CSVNDSEAFF
TRBJ1-1	many	TRBV5-1	-	TGCGCCAGCAGCTTGGGGACAGTGAACACTGAAGCTTTCTTT	CASSLGTVNTEAFF
TRBJ2-7	few	TRBV7-8	TRBD2	TGTGCCAGCAGCTTAGGGCAGCTAGCGGGAGTCTACGAGCAGTACTTC	CASSLGQLAGVYEQYF
TRBJ2-2	-	TRBV7-2	-	TGTGCCAGCAGCTTAGAGACAGGGAACACCGGGGAGCTGTTTTTT	CASSLETGNTGELFF
TRBJ2-7	once	TRBV6-4	-	TGTGCCAGCACAAACCGGGACAACCTAGATTCCTACGAGCAGTACTTC	CASTNRDNLDSYEQYF
TRBJ2-3	many	TRBV28	-	TGTGCCAGCAGAGGTGGGAGAGATACGCAGTATTTT	CASRGGRDTQYF
TRBJ2-3	many	TRBV12-3/TRBV12-4	TRBD1	TGTGCCAGCAGCCATGGACAGGGTCTACCAGATACGCAGTATTTT	CASSHGQGLPDTQYF
TRBJ2-3	-	TRBV12-3/TRBV12-4	-	TGTGCCAGCAGTTCACTGGCAGATACGCAGTATTTT	CASSSLADTQYF
TRBJ2-7	many	TRBV12-3/TRBV12-4	-	TGTGCCAGCGGGGTACAGGGCTACGAGCAGTACTTC	CASGVQGYEQYF
TRBJ2-4	many	TRBV20-1	-	TGCAGTGCTAGTTCTCCAGGTGTAGCCAAAAACATTCAGTACTTC	CSASSPGVAKNIQYF
TRBJ2-1	-	TRBV7-8	-	TGTGCCAGCAGCTTAGCCCGGGCAGTGCGGGATTTTGCCGATGAGCAGTTCTTC	CASSLARAVRDFADEQFF
TRBJ2-1	-	TRBV27	-	TGTGCCAGCACCGTAACAGGGAGCTCCTACAATGAGCAGTTCTTC	CASTVTGSSYNEQFF
TRBJ2-3	-	TRBV24-1	TRBD1	TGTGCCACCGGACAGGGTATCACAGATACGCAGTATTTT	CATGQGITDTQYF
TRBJ2-1	-	TRBV4-3	TRBD2	TGCGCCAGCAGCCCAAAACGTAGCGGGAGGTCCTACAATGAGCAGTTCTTC	CASSPKRSGRSYNEQFF
TRBJ2-1	few	TRBV12-3/TRBV12-4	-	TGTGCCAGCAGCCCCGGGCAGGGGACACACGAGCAGTTCTTC	CASSPGQGTHEQFF